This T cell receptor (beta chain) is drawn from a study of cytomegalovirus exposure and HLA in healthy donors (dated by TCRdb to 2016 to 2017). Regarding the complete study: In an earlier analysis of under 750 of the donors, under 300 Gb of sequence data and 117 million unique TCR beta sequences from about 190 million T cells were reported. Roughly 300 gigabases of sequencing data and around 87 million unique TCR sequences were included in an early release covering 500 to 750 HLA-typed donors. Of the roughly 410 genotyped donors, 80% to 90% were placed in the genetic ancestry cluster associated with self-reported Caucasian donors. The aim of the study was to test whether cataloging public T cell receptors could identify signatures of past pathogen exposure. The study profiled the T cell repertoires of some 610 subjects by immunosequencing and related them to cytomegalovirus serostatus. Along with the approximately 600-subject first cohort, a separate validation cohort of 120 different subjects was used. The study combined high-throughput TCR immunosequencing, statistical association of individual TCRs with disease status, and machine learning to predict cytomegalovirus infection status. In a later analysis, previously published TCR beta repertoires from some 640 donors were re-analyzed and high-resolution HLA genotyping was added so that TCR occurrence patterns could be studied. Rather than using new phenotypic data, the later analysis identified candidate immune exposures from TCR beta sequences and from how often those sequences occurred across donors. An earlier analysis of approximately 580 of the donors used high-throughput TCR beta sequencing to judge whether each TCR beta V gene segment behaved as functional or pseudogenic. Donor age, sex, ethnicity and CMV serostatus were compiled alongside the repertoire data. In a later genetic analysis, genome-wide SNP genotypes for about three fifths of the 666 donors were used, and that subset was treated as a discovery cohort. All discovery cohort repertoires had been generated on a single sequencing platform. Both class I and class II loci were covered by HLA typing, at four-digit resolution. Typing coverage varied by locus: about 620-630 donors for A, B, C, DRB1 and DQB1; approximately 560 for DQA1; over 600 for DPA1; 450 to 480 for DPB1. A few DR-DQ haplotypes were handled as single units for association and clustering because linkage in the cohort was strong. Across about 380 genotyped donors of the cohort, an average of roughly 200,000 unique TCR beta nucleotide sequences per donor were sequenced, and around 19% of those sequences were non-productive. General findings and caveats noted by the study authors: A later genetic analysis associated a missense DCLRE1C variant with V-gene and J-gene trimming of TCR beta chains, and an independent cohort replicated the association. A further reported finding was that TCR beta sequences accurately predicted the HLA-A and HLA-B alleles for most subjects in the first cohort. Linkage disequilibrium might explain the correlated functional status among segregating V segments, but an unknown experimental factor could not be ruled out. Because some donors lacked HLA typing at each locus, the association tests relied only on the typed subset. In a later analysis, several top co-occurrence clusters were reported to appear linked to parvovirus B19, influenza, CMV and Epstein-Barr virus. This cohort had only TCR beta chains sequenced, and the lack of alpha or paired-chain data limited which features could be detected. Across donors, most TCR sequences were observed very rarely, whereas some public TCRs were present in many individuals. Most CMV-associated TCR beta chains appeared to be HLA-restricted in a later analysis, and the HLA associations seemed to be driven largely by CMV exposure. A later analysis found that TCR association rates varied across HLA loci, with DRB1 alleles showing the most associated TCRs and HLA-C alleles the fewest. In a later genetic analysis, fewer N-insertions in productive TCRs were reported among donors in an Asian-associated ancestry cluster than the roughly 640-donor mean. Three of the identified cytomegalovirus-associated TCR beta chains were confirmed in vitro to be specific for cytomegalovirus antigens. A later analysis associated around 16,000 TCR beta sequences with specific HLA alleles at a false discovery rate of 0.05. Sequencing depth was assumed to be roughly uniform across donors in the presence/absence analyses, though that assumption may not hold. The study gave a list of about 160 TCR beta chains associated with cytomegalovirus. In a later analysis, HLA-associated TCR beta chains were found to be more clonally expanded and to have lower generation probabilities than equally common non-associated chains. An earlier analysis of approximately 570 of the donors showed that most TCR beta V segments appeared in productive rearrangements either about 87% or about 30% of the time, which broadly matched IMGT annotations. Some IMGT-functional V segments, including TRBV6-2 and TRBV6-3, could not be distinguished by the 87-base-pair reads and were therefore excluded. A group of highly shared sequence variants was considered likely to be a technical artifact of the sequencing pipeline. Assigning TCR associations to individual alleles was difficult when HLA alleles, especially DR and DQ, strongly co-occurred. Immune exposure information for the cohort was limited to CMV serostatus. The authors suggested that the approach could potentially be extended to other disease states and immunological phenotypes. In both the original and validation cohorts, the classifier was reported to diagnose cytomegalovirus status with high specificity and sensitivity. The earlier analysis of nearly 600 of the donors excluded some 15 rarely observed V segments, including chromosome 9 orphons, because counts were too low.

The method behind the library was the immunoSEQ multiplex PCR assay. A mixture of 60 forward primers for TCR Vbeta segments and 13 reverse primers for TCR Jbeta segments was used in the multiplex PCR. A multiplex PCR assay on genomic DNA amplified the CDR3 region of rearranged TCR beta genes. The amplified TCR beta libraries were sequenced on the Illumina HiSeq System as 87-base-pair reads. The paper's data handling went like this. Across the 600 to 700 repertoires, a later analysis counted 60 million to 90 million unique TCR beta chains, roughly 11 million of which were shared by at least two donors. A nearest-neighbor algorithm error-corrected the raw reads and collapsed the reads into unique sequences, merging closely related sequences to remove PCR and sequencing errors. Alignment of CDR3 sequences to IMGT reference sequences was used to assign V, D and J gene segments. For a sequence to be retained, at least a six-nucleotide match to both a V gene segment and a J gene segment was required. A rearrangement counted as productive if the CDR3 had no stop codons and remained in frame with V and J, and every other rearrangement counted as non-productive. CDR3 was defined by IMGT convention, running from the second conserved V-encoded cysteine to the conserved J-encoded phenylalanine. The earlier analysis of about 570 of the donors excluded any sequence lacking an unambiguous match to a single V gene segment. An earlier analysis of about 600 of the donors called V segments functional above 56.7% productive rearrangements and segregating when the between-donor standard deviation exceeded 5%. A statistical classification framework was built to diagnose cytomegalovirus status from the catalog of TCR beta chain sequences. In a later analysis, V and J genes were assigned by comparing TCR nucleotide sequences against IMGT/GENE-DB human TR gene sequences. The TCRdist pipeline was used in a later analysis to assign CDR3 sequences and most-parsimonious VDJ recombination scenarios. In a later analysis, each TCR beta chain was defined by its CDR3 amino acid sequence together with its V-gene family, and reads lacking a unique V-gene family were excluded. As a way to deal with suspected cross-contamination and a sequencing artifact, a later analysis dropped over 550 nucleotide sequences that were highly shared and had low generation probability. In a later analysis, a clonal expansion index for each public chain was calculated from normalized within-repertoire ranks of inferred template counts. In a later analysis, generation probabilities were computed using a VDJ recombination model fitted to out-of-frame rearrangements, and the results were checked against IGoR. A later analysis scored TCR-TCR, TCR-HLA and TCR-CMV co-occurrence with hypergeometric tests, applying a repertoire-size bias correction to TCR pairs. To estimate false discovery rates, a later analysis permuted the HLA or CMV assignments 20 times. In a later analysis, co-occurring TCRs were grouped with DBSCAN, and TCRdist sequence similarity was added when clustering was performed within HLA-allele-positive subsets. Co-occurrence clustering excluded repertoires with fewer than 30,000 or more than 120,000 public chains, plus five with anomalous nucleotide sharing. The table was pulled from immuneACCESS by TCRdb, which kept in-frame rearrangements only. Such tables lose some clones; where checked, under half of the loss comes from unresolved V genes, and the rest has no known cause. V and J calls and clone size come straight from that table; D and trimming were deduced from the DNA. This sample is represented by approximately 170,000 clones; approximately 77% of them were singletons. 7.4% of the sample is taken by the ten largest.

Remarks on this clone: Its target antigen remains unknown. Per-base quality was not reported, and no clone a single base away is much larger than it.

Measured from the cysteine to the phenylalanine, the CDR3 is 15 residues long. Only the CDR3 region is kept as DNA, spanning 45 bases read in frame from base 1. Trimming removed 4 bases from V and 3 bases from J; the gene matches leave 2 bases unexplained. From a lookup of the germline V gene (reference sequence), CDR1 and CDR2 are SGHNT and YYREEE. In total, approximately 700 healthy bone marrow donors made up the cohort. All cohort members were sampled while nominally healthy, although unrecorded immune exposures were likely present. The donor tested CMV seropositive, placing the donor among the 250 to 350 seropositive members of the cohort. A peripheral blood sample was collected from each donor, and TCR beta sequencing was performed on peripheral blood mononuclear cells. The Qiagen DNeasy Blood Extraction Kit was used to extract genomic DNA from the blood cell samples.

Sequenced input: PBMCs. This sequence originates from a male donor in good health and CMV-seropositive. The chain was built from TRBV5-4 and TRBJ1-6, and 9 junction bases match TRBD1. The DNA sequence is TGTGCCAGCAGCCAGGGACAGGGCTATAATTCACCCCTCCACTTT. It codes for CASSQGQGYNSPLHF.